The 28 T cell receptor beta chains below were found in one sample sequenced in a study of lymphopenia after photon versus proton radiotherapy. Assay used: immunoSEQ multiplex PCR; TCRdb lists only in-frame clones, some missing. The repertoire includes about 25,000 clones, roughly 86% of them detected once, and around 20% sits in the top ten. Source: peripheral blood, taken from a patient treated with photon-based radiotherapy. These receptors came from a man over 45 with gastric cancer.

The V call is TRBV6-6, the J call TRBJ1-2, with D perhaps TRBD1 (6 bases). Trimming cost V 6 bases and J 4 bases, with 15 bases left between them. This CDR3 has 14 residues. Germline V gives CDR1 MNHNY, CDR2 SVGAGI (reference sequence). CDR3 sequence (DNA): TGTGCCAGCAGCCCGACAGGCACACTCTATGGCTACACCTTC. Translation gives CASSPTGTLYGYTF.

The gene calls are TRBV11-1 and TRBJ2-3, with TRBD1 matching 9 bases. This CDR3 is 15 amino acids long. Germline trimming cut 1 base from V and 6 bases from J; bases unmatched to any gene: 5. Germline assignment: CDR1 SGHAT and CDR2 FQDESV (reference sequence). This CDR3 is CASSLGGTGQDTQYF. For the CDR3, the DNA is TGTGCCAGCAGCTTAGGAGGGACAGGGCAGGATACGCAGTATTTT.

This chain connects TRBV7-3 to TRBJ2-2; D gene ambiguous. The germline gives CDR1 SGHTA, CDR2 FQGTGA. The CDR3 runs to 15 residues. V was clipped by 2 bases and J by 6 bases, with 13 bases between them. CDR3 residues: CASSLYMGAAGELFF. CDR3 nucleotides: TGTGCCAGCAGCTTATATATGGGCGCGGCCGGGGAGCTGTTTTTT.

The V call is TRBV19, the J call TRBJ1-5; D is unclear. Germline values: CDR1 LNHDA, CDR2 SQIVND (reference sequence). The CDR3 extends over 13 amino acids. The germline V and J ends were trimmed by 0 bases and 11 bases, with 11 bases remaining between them. In DNA, the CDR3 is TGTGCCAGTAGTATAGATCTATCCGGGACCCAGCATTTT. This gives the protein CASSIDLSGTQHF.

The V and J genes are TRBV4-3 and TRBJ2-4; D possibly uses TRBD1 or TRBD2 (5 bases each). CDR1 is LGHNA, CDR2 YSLEER, per germline. The CDR3 has 13 amino acids. Trimming took 3 bases from V and 6 from J, leaving 9 bases between them. CDR3 residues: CASSQGVGNIQYF. The CDR3 DNA sequence: TGCGCCAGCAGCCAGGGGGTGGGAAACATTCAGTACTTC.

CDR3 in amino acids: CASSKDGNSTDTQYF. The CDR3 bases are TGTGCCAGCAGCAAAGACGGGAATAGCACAGATACGCAGTATTTT. The chain has TRBV21-1 and TRBJ2-3; the D call of TRBD2 is as the table states it, not checked on the DNA. TRBV21-1 is flagged as a pseudogene. The CDR3 is made up of 15 amino acids.

The chain combines TRBV18 with TRBJ2-1; 9 bases are shared with TRBD2. CDR1 is KGHSH and CDR2 is LQKENI in the germline V gene. Trimming cost V 2 bases and J 5 bases; bases outside gene matches: 10. The CDR3 extends over 17 amino acids. CDR3 nucleotide sequence: TGTGCCAGCTCACCAGTGGCGGGGGGGCTGTTGGACAATGAGCAGTTCTTC. Its protein is CASSPVAGGLLDNEQFF.

The chain is built from TRBV19 and TRBJ2-1, with TRBD2 identical over 7 bases. V shed 6 bases, J shed 4 bases, and the junction held 9 bases outside the gene matches. The germline V gene encodes CDR1 LNHDA and CDR2 SQIVND (reference sequence). The CDR3 runs to 15 residues. CDR3: CASRLTAGPYNEQFF. The CDR3 DNA is TGTGCCAGTAGATTGACAGCGGGGCCTTACAATGAGCAGTTCTTC.

V gene TRBV9 combines with J gene TRBJ2-3; D gene unclear. This CDR3 has 15 amino acids. Germline CDR1 is SGDLS and CDR2 is YYNGEE. V was shortened by 0 bases and J by 4 bases, with 12 bases between the two germline ends. This CDR3 reads CASSVVQNSPDTQYF. CDR3 coding DNA: TGTGCCAGCAGCGTAGTCCAGAACTCCCCAGATACGCAGTATTTT. Drawing the rest from reference TRBV9 and TRBJ2-3, the complete variable domain is DSGVTQTPKHLITATGQRVTLRCSPRSGDLSVYWYQQSLDQGLQFLIQYYNGEERAKGNILERFSAQQFPDLHSELNLSSLELGDSALYFCASSVVQNSPDTQYFGPGTRLTVL.

The chain uses TRBV9 and TRBJ1-3; tentative D call: TRBD1 (5 bases). The CDR3 runs 15 residues. Germline CDR1 SGDLS, CDR2 YYNGEE. V lost 4 bases, J lost 4 bases, and 15 bases lay in between. This CDR3 reads CASSQSTGLGNTIYF. The CDR3 coding sequence is TGTGCCAGCAGCCAAAGTACGGGGCTGGGAAACACCATATATTTT. Combining the CDR3 with reference TRBV9 and TRBJ1-3 gives the whole variable domain DSGVTQTPKHLITATGQRVTLRCSPRSGDLSVYWYQQSLDQGLQFLIQYYNGEERAKGNILERFSAQQFPDLHSELNLSSLELGDSALYFCASSQSTGLGNTIYFGEGSWLTVV.

This clone was counted once. The chain uses TRBV19 and TRBJ2-5, with 11 bases lining up with TRBD1. Per germline, CDR1 LNHDA and CDR2 SQIVND (reference sequence). The CDR3 sequence is 14 residues long. V trimming: 7 bases; J trimming: 5 bases; junction bases outside the gene matches: 6. In DNA form, the CDR3 reads TGTGCCAGTAACCCGGGACAGGGGGTTGAGACCCAGTACTTC. This gives the protein CASNPGQGVETQYF.

The chain carries TRBV5-1 and TRBJ2-1, with 7 bases matching TRBD1. The CDR3 is made up of 12 amino acids. Germline V gene data show CDR1 as SGHRS and CDR2 as YFSETQ. After removal of 5 bases from V and 16 bases from J, the junction contained 12 bases not matched to a gene. The CDR3 nucleotides read TGCGCCAGCAGTTACGACAGGGCATGGTCTTTCTTC. Residues: CASSYDRAWSFF.

This chain connects TRBV9 to TRBJ1-2; 10 nucleotides agree with TRBD1. CDR1 and CDR2 from the germline V gene are SGDLS and YYNGEE. This CDR3 has 15 amino acids. J gave up 4 bases and V 10 bases, and 13 bases lay outside the gene matches. Written as DNA, the CDR3 is TGTGCCTCCGGGGACAGGGGATACGCAGGCTATGGCTACACCTTC. Its protein product is CASGDRGYAGYGYTF.

The chain carries TRBV5-1 and TRBJ2-6, with TRBD1 matching over 9 bases. The CDR3 covers 17 residues. The germline CDR1 and CDR2 sequences are SGHRS and YFSETQ. The trim removed 0 bases at V and 4 bases at J, leaving 5 bases unmatched. CDR3 bases: TGCGCCAGCAGCTTGGAACAGGGGGCTAAGGGGGCCAACGTCCTGACTTTC. Protein sequence: CASSLEQGAKGANVLTF.

The chain's CDR3 is CASSQEAGAHTDTQYF. Here the CDR3 DNA reads TGCGCCAGCAGCCAAGAAGCGGGGGCCCACACAGATACGCAGTATTTT. V usage is TRBV4-1 and J usage is TRBJ2-3; 8 nucleotides match TRBD2. Germline V gives CDR1 MGHRA, CDR2 YSYEKL. The CDR3 sequence is 16 residues long. V dropped 0 bases and J dropped 2; count of bases not matched to a gene: 4.

The genes are TRBV11-2 and TRBJ2-1; TRBD1 aligns across 8 bases. With V trimmed by 8 bases and J by 9 bases, 12 bases remained unmatched. Germline loops: CDR1 SGHAT, CDR2 FQNNGV. The CDR3 contains 14 residues. The CDR3 spells CASGTGTGFAEQFF. The CDR3 DNA reads TGTGCCAGCGGGACCGGGACAGGTTTTGCTGAGCAGTTCTTC.

This clone has a handful of counts. The genes are TRBV6-4 and TRBJ2-2, with D uncertain. There are 15 residues in the CDR3. CDR1 MRHNA and CDR2 SNTAGT come from the germline V gene. Trimming shortened V by 3 bases and J by 4 bases, and 12 bases separated the two germline ends. The CDR3, as DNA: TGTGCCAGCAGTGAAGGGCTCCCCCCCACCGGGGAGCTGTTTTTT. The encoded protein is CASSEGLPPTGELFF.

This rearrangement joins TRBV7-9 to TRBJ2-3; 10 positions match TRBD2. Germline V CDR1 and CDR2: SEHNR, FQNEAQ (reference sequence). Germline trimming cut 1 base from V and 5 bases from J; bases unmatched to any gene: 6. The CDR3 is 16 residues long. CDR3 DNA sequence: TGTGCCAGCAGCTTAGTGCTAGCGGGGGCCATAGATACGCAGTATTTT. It specifies CASSLVLAGAIDTQYF.

The V call is TRBV2, the J call TRBJ1-5; 9 positions agree with TRBD1. CDR3 length equals 15 residues. V lost 5 bases and J lost 6; bases outside the gene matches: 8. Germline assignment: CDR1 SNHLY and CDR2 FYNNEI. In nucleotides, the CDR3 is TGTGCCAGCAGTCCCGGGACAGGGATTTCTCAGCCCCAGCATTTT. Translation: CASSPGTGISQPQHF.

The V and J genes are TRBV6-4 and TRBJ2-5, with a possible D match to TRBD1 (6 bases). V gave up 3 bases and J gave up 2 bases, with 13 bases separating them. The CDR3 consists of 15 residues. From germline, CDR1 is MRHNA and CDR2 SNTAGT. CDR3 DNA sequence: TGTGCCAGCAGTGATTGTAGGACAGAACAAGAGACCCAGTACTTC. Its translation: CASSDCRTEQETQYF.

V and J are TRBV5-5 and TRBJ2-7; D possibly corresponds to TRBD1 (6 bases). Germline values: CDR1 SGHKS, CDR2 YYEKEE (reference sequence). CDR3 length: 14 residues. Trimming cost V 2 bases and J 3 bases, with 12 bases left between them. The DNA of the CDR3 is TGTGCCAGCAGCTTCCCGGGACATTACTACGAGCAGTACGTC. Protein product: CASSFPGHYYEQYV.

This chain joins TRBV18 and TRBJ1-2; D is ambiguous. CDR1 is KGHSH, CDR2 LQKENI, per germline. CDR3 length: 11 residues. V was trimmed by 2 bases and J by 7 bases, leaving 5 bases between them. The DNA for the CDR3 is TGTGCCAGCTCACCAGGGTCTGGCTACACCTTC. This translates into CASSPGSGYTF.

The rearrangement links TRBV4-2 to TRBJ1-1; no definite D call. CDR1 is LGHNA and CDR2 is YNFKEQ in the germline V gene. Between the trimmed V and J ends, which lost 0 bases and 4 bases, there was a span of 12 bases. CDR3 length: 15 residues. CDR3 DNA: TGTGCCAGCAGCCAAGACTTGGGTCGGACCACTGAAGCTTTCTTT. Amino acid sequence: CASSQDLGRTTEAFF.

The genes are TRBV23-1 and TRBJ1-5; 9 bases are shared with TRBD1. TRBV23-1 qualifies as an ORF whose function is uncertain. This CDR3 has 13 residues. V was pared by 4 bases and J by 6 bases, with 1 base of the junction left unmatched. The CDR3 DNA reads TGCGCCAGCAGTCGACAGGGGGGTCAGCCCCAGCATTTT. As protein: CASSRQGGQPQHF.

The chain combines TRBV11-2 with TRBJ2-7; D call uncertain. Trimming cost V 2 bases and J 3 bases, with 14 bases left between them. The CDR3 length is 15 residues. Germline V gene sequence: CDR1 SGHAT, CDR2 FQNNGV. The CDR3 DNA follows: TGTGCCAGCAGCTTATCTTCAGGCGTTAGCTACGAGCAGTACGTC. Its protein is CASSLSSGVSYEQYV.

V is TRBV29-1 and J is TRBJ1-4; D uncertain. In germline, CDR1 is SQVTM, CDR2 ANQGSEA. Trimming removed 4 bases at V and 0 bases at J, with 9 bases between. The length of the CDR3 is 14 residues. The CDR3 region is CSVVSSATNEKLFF. As DNA, the CDR3 is TGCAGCGTTGTATCTTCCGCAACTAATGAAAAACTGTTTTTT.

The rearrangement joins TRBV5-6 to TRBJ1-4; tentatively, D is TRBD1 (5 bases). V was clipped by 2 bases and J by 8 bases, with 13 bases between them. The germline V gene has CDR1 SGHDT and CDR2 YYEEEE. The CDR3 spans 14 residues. CDR3 in amino acids: CASSFRGTGEKLFF. The CDR3 nucleotides are TGTGCCAGCAGCTTTCGCGGGACGGGGGAAAAACTGTTTTTT.

The V gene is TRBV6-1, the J gene TRBJ1-2, with a weak D call TRBD1 (6 bases). The V and J ends lost 7 bases and 0 bases respectively, with 12 bases between them. The CDR3 has 14 amino acids. Germline V CDR1 and CDR2: MNHNS, SASEGT. CDR3 bases: TGTGCCAGCACACCGACAGGCCCTAACTATGGCTACACCTTC. Amino acids: CASTPTGPNYGYTF.